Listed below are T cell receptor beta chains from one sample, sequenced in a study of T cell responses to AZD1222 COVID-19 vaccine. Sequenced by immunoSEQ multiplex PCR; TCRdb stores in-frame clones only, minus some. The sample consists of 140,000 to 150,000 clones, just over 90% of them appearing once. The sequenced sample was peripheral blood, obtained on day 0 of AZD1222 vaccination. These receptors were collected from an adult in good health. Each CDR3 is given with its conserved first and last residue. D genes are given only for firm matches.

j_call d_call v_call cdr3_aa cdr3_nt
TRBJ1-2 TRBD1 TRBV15 CATSSSYGTDYGYTF TGTGCCACCAGCAGTTCCTACGGGACAGACTATGGCTACACCTTC
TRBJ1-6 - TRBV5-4 CASSLSGPPNSPLHF TGTGCCAGCAGCTTGTCGGGGCCCCCAAATTCACCCCTCCACTTT
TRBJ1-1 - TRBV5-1 CASSPDPNTEAFF TGCGCCAGCAGCCCCGACCCGAACACTGAAGCTTTCTTT
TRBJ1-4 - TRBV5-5 CASSLASAATNEKLFF TGTGCCAGCAGCTTGGCTTCTGCCGCAACTAATGAAAAACTGTTTTTT
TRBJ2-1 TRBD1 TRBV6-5 CASRAGTASYNEQFF TGTGCCAGCAGAGCCGGGACAGCCTCCTACAATGAGCAGTTCTTC
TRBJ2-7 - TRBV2 CASRWGRFSYEQYF TGTGCCAGCAGGTGGGGGAGATTTTCCTACGAGCAGTACTTC
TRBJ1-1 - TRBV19 CARATPGTANTEAFF TGTGCCAGGGCGACCCCCGGGACGGCGAACACTGAAGCTTTCTTT
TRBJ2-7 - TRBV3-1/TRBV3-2 CASSQAAVSSYEQYF TGTGCCAGCAGCCAAGCCGCCGTGAGCTCCTACGAGCAGTACTTC
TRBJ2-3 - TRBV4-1 CASSQESPSADTDSYTQYF TGCGCCAGCAGCCAAGAATCCCCCTCGGCGGACACGGACAGTTATACGCAGTATTTT
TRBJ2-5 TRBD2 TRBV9 CASSESPTSPVETQYF TGTGCCAGCAGCGAGTCCCCGACTAGCCCCGTCGAGACCCAGTACTTC
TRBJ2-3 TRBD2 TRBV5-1 CASSPTASGSSTDTQYF TGCGCCAGCAGCCCTACGGCTAGCGGTTCTAGCACAGATACGCAGTATTTT
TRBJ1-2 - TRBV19 CASSIRSAGGGDTF TGTGCCAGTAGTATTCGTTCAGCGGGAGGTGGGGACACCTTC
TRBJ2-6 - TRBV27 CASSPTRYGVLTF TGTGCCAGCAGTCCCACAAGATACGGCGTCCTGACTTTC
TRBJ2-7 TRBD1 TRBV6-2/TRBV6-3 CASSPTGAGNYEQYF TGTGCCAGCAGTCCGACAGGGGCAGGGAACTACGAGCAGTACTTC
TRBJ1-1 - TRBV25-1 CASTKKENTEAFF TGTGCCAGCACCAAAAAAGAGAACACTGAAGCTTTCTTT
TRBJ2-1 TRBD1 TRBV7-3 CASSPGTGGGEQFF TGTGCCAGCAGCCCAGGGACAGGGGGCGGTGAGCAGTTCTTC
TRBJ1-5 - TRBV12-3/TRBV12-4 CASSWSNNQPQHF TGTGCCAGCAGTTGGAGCAACAATCAGCCCCAGCATTTT
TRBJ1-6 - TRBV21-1 CASSKAGRDQSPLHF TGTGCCAGCAGCAAAGCTGGAAGGGATCAATCACCCCTCCACTTT
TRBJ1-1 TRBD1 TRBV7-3 CASSPGTASTEAFF TGTGCCAGCAGCCCTGGGACAGCCAGCACTGAAGCTTTCTTT
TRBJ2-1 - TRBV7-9 CASSPTQGSSYNEQFF TGTGCCAGCAGCCCCACTCAGGGAAGCTCCTACAATGAGCAGTTCTTC
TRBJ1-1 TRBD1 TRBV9 CASSVGGGKTEAFF TGTGCCAGCAGCGTAGGAGGGGGCAAAACTGAAGCTTTCTTT
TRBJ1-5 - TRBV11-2 CASSESGSQPQHF TGTGCCAGCAGCGAATCAGGGAGTCAGCCCCAGCATTTT